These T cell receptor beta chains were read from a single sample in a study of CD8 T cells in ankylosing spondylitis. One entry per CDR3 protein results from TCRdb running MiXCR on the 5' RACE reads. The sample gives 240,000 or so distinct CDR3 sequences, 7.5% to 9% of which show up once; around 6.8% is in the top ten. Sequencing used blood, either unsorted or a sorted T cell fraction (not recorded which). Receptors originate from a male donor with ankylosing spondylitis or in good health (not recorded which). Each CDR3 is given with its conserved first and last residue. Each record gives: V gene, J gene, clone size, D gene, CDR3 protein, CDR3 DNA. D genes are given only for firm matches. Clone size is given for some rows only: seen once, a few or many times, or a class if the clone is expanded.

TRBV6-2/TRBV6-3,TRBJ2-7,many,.,CASSHGLYEQYF,TGTGCCAGCAGCCACGGTCTCTACGAGCAGTACTTC
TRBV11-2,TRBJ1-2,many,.,CASSLEAPAGWVNYGYTF,TGTGCCAGCAGCTTAGAGGCTCCGGCAGGGTGGGTTAACTATGGCTACACCTTC
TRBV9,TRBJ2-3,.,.,CASSVGPTSTDTQYF,TGTGCCAGCAGCGTAGGACCCACTAGCACAGATACGCAGTATTTT
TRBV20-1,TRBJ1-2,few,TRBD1,CSARRAGQGGYGYTF,TGCAGTGCTAGACGGGCTGGGCAGGGGGGCTATGGCTACACCTTC
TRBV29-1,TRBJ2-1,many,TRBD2,CSVENPGLVLNEQFF,TGCAGCGTTGAAAACCCGGGACTAGTCCTCAATGAGCAGTTCTTC
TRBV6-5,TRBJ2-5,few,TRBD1,CASSYLGTGQETQYF,TGTGCCAGCAGTTACTTAGGGACAGGGCAAGAGACCCAGTACTTC
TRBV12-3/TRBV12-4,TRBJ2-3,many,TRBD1,CASSHRGQSTDTQYF,TGTGCCAGCAGTCACAGGGGGCAGAGCACAGATACGCAGTATTTT
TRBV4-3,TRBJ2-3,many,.,CASSQEWGATRTDTQYF,TGCGCCAGCAGCCAAGAGTGGGGGGCGACCCGCACAGATACGCAGTATTTT
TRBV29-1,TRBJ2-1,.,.,CSVEEIGARAYNEQFF,TGCAGCGTTGAGGAGATTGGGGCACGCGCCTACAATGAGCAGTTCTTC
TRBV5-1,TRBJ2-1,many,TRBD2,CASSSSGGDYNEQFF,TGCGCCAGCAGCTCGAGCGGGGGGGACTACAATGAGCAGTTCTTC
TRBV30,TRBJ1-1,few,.,CAWSAIEVSKQAFF,TGTGCCTGGAGTGCCATCGAGGTTTCAAAGCAAGCTTTCTTT
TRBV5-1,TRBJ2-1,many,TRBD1,CASNKTGGPYNEQFF,TGCGCCAGCAATAAGACAGGGGGGCCTTACAATGAGCAGTTCTTC
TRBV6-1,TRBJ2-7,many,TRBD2,CASRGLAVTYEQYF,TGTGCCAGCAGGGGACTAGCGGTGACCTACGAGCAGTACTTC
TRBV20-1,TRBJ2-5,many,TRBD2,CSAFGEVAGGPQETQYF,TGCAGTGCCTTTGGCGAAGTAGCGGGAGGTCCCCAAGAGACCCAGTACTTC
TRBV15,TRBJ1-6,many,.,CATSRDGSWNSPLHF,TGTGCCACCAGCAGAGATGGGAGTTGGAATTCACCCCTCCACTTT
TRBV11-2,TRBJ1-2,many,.,CASSLERGSPLYYGYTF,TGTGCCAGCAGCTTAGAACGAGGGTCCCCCTTATACTATGGCTACACCTTC
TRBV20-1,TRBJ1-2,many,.,CSARDSPANPLYGYTF,TGCAGTGCTAGAGATTCCCCGGCCAATCCTTTGTATGGCTACACCTTC
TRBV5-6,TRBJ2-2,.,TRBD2,CARGPGLGNTGELFF,TGTGCCAGGGGTCCCGGACTAGGGAACACCGGGGAGCTGTTTTTT
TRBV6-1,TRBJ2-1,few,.,CASNEFGSGEQFF,TGTGCCAGCAACGAGTTCGGGTCGGGTGAGCAGTTCTTC
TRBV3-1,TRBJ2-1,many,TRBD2,CASSQDPASGENYNEQFF,TGTGCCAGCAGCCAAGATCCAGCTAGCGGGGAAAATTACAATGAGCAGTTCTTC
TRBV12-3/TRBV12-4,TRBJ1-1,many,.,CASRAGQLLEAFF,TGTGCCAGCAGAGCCGGACAGTTACTTGAAGCTTTCTTT
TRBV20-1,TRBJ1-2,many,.,CSAFYRDVFLNYGYTF,TGCAGTGCCTTTTACCGGGACGTTTTTCTGAACTATGGCTACACCTTC
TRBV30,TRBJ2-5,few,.,CAWSPPGETQYF,TGTGCCTGGAGCCCGCCTGGGGAGACCCAGTACTTC
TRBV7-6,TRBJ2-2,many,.,CASSLSGSGTGELFF,TGTGCCAGCAGCTTATCGGGGTCGGGGACCGGGGAGCTGTTTTTT
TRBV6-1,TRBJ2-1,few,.,CASSVDVSTYNEQFF,TGTGCCAGCAGCGTGGACGTGAGTACCTACAATGAGCAGTTCTTC
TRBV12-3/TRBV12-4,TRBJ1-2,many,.,CASTPGIQNYGYTF,TGTGCCAGCACCCCGGGCATACAGAACTATGGCTACACCTTC
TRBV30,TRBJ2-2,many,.,CAWSPGNTGELFF,TGTGCCTGGAGTCCAGGGAACACCGGGGAGCTGTTTTTT
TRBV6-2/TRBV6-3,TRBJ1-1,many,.,CASSYQGKNTEAFF,TGTGCCAGCAGTTATCAGGGGAAGAACACTGAAGCTTTCTTT